This T cell receptor beta chain was sequenced in a study of CD8 T cells in ankylosing spondylitis. The study's findings and limits: Several of the motif variants were reported before in synovial fluid and blood from reactive arthritis. Apparently characteristic of ankylosing spondylitis blood was a TCR beta motif (about 8 highly homologous variants). From matched ankylosing spondylitis synovial fluid, disease-linked clones were reportedly recovered at significantly enriched levels.

This CDR3 is built from 15 residues. V lost 2 bases and J 0 bases, leaving 11 bases between the germline ends. The V gene's germline CDR1 is KGHSH and CDR2 LQKENI. Points on this clonotype: The antigen is not known.

Preparation of TCR beta libraries was done by quantitative 5'-RACE with molecular barcodes. TCRdb ran MiXCR on the 5' RACE reads and lists one entry per CDR3 protein. The repertoire has roughly 700,000 distinct CDR3 sequences, under 20% of them found once; the top ten carry about a fifth. The gene calls are TRBV18 and TRBJ2-7, with D perhaps matching TRBD1 (6 bases). Input material: blood, either unsorted or a sorted T cell fraction (not recorded which). This receptor was taken from a male donor with ankylosing spondylitis. The CDR3 loop reads CASSPSLDSSYEQYF. The CDR3 nucleotides are TGTGCCAGCTCACCATCCCTGGACAGCTCCTACGAGCAGTACTTC.